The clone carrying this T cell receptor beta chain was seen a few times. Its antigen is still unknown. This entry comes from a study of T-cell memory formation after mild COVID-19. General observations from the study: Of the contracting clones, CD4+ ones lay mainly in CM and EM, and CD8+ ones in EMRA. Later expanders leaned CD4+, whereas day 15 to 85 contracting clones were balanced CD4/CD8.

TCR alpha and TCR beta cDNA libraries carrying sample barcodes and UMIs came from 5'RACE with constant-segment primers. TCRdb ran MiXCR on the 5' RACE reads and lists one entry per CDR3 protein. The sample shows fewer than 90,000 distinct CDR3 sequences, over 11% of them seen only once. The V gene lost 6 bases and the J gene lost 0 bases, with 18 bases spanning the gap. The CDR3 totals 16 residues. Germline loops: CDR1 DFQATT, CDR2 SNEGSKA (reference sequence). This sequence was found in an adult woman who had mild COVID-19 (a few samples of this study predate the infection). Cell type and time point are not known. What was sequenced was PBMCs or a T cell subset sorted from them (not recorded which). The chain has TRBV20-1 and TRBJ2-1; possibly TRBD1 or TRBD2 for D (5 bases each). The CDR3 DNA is TGCAGTGCCCCCGGGGCTGAGCGGAGCTCCTACAATGAGCAGTTCTTC. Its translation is CSAPGAERSSYNEQFF.